This T cell receptor beta chain came from a study of T cell clonotyping in hematopoietic cell transplantation. Overall study: Pretransplant recipient samples were taken after cytoreduction.

A word on this clone: Antigen unknown.

Time point described: recipient sample about 28 days before transplant, after cytoreduction. Germline values: CDR1 MNHEY, CDR2 SVGAGI. The CDR3 length is 13 residues. J was trimmed by 8 bases and V by 6 bases; bases with no gene match: 5. Study-wide findings and caveats: At the given depth, recipient repertoires were over 95% de novo clonotypes. Graft donor and pretransplant recipient Inverse Simpson Index values predicted broader posttransplant TCR diversity.

Assay used: immunoSEQ multiplex PCR; TCRdb lists only in-frame clones, some missing. Among about 80,000 clones listed, approximately 95% were seen once. This TCR came from a woman aged 50 to 65 with acute myeloid leukemia. Some clones in this sample may be carry-over from other donors' samples. Specimen: peripheral blood mononuclear cells, collected before stem cell transplant. The chain carries TRBV6-5 and TRBJ1-3; TRBD1 matches 9 bases. Here the CDR3 reads CASSRTGVDTIYF. The CDR3 nucleotides read TGTGCCAGCAGCCGGACAGGGGTTGACACCATATATTTT.